Sequencing of this TCR beta chain was carried out in a study of CD8+CD57+ T cells in acquired aplastic anemia. At the level of the study: The study obtained an average of 3.2 ug of DNA from sorted CD4+ and CD8+ cells. Healthy donors yielded 9.5 million to 11 million CD4+ cell reads on average.

This clonotype was seen at least ten times. It was genomic DNA that served as the template for profiling TCR beta VDJ and CDR3. TCRdb fed the reads into MiXCR, producing one record per CDR3 protein. The table shows about 170,000 distinct CDR3 sequences, with around 60% occurring only once. The CDR3 length is 14 residues. The V and J ends lost 4 bases and 2 bases, in that order; junction bases with no gene match: 4. Germline CDR1 SGDLS, CDR2 YYNGEE. The chain combines TRBV9 with TRBJ2-3; 7 positions agree with TRBD2. Sequencing was done on a sample of sorted CD4+, CD8+, or CD8+CD57+ T cells (not recorded which) from PBMCs. This receptor was taken from a human donor in good health. The CDR3 bases are TGTGCCAGCAGCACCGGACTAGTCACAGATACGCAGTATTTT. Its protein is CASSTGLVTDTQYF.